One sample yielded the 5 T cell receptor beta chains listed below, sequenced in a study of beta chain features in type 1 diabetes (dated by TCRdb to 2017 to 2018). Overall study outcomes, separate from this receptor: Type 1 diabetes patients showed a moderate but significant shortening of TCRB CDR3 length in all four CD4+ subsets.

The library was made by the immunoSEQ multiplex PCR assay. All of the isolated RNA was reverse transcribed with the High Capacity cDNA Reverse Transcription Kit, so expressed TCRB transcripts were sequenced. TCRdb took over this immuneACCESS table, retaining in-frame rearrangements with V and J assigned. Such tables are incomplete; in checked studies, under half of the missing clones stem from an unresolved V gene, and the remainder is unexplained. In all, the sample holds more than 300,000 clones, and about 12% of those were seen once. The ten largest clones capture approximately 0.01% of the sample. The antigens of these receptors remain unknown. The sequenced sample was naive CD4+ T cells from blood. The cell subset or site label, read with the paper, signifies: true naive CD4+ T cells. Receptors originate from a woman between 18 and 30 years old with type 1 diabetes.

This clone came up a few times. The rearrangement links TRBV7-3 to TRBJ2-1; the D gene is possibly TRBD2 (5 bases). Trimming shortened V by 1 base and J by 1 base, and 17 bases separated the two germline ends. CDR1 is SGHTA and CDR2 is FQGTGA in the germline V gene. The CDR3 sequence is 18 residues long. The CDR3 region is CASSLNPPGVVSYNEQFF. In DNA, the CDR3 is TGTGCCAGCAGCTTAAACCCCCCCGGGGTAGTTTCCTACAATGAGCAGTTCTTC.

This clone has more than one count but fewer than ten. The gene calls are TRBV29-1 and TRBJ1-3, with unresolved D. The CDR3 sequence is 14 residues long. Germline V gives CDR1 SQVTM, CDR2 ANQGSEA. The V and J ends lost 4 bases and 3 bases respectively, with 13 bases between them. The CDR3 reads CSVGVREGGNTIYF. The CDR3 region has the DNA TGCAGCGTTGGGGTTAGGGAGGGTGGAAACACCATATATTTT.

Only a few counts were recorded for this clone. The V and J genes are TRBV7-8 and TRBJ2-5; weak D call: TRBD2 (6 bases). Trimming cost V 1 base and J 5 bases, with 14 bases left between them. The germline V gene has CDR1 SGHVS and CDR2 FQNEAQ. The CDR3 sequence is 15 residues long. Written as DNA, the CDR3 is TGTGCCAGCAGCTTAGGACTAGTACTGGGGGAGACCCAGTACTTC. This codes for CASSLGLVLGETQYF.

The chain carries TRBV19 and TRBJ1-2; the match to TRBD1 covers 9 bases. Germline V gene lookup returns CDR1 LNHDA and CDR2 SQIVND (reference sequence). V was pared by 1 base and J by 8 bases, with 8 bases of the junction left unmatched. This CDR3 spans 15 amino acids. The DNA of the CDR3 is TGTGCCAGTAGTATAGGAGCGGGACAGGGAGTCGGCTACACCTTC. Protein product: CASSIGAGQGVGYTF.

This clone was observed a few times. This chain joins TRBV5-4 and TRBJ2-7; 8 bases fit TRBD1. The CDR3 runs to 14 residues. The junction had 3 bases not matched to a gene; V was cut back by 4 bases and J by 0 bases. CDR1 and CDR2 (germline): SGHNT, YYREEE (reference sequence). CDR3 sequence reads: CASSTGQGSYEQYF. CDR3 DNA: TGTGCCAGCAGCACCGGACAGGGCTCCTACGAGCAGTACTTC.